In its sample, the clone carrying this T cell receptor beta chain was seen once. In the source study's methods: Using reference gene primer amplification, nucleated cell counts were estimated. Clones were read by immunoSEQ multiplex PCR, and TCRdb kept only the in-frame ones, dropping some. Clone size and the V and J calls come from that table; the DNA yielded D and trimming. The sample has about 420,000 clones, roughly 89% seen once. This entry belongs to a study of blood T cell repertoires in COVID-19. On the study more broadly: The origin of the acute and convalescent COVID-19 samples was the United States, Italy and Spain.

This CDR3 comprises 16 residues. V shed 1 base and J shed 0 bases, with 12 bases lying between them. The V gene's germline CDR1 is MGHRA and CDR2 YSYEKL. The J gene is TRBJ2-5, the V gene TRBV4-1, with TRBD2 as a possible D gene (5 bases). The source of this sequence is a man aged 18 to 30 with COVID-19, enrolled during active disease. The sample consisted of peripheral blood. In nucleotides, the CDR3 is TGCGCCAGCAGCCAAGTGGGGAGAGGAGACCAAGAGACCCAGTACTTC. Residues: CASSQVGRGDQETQYF.